The rows below give T cell receptor beta chains drawn from one sample of a study of identical twins. TCRdb called the 5' RACE reads again in MiXCR, with one record for every CDR3 protein. The table records under 900,000 distinct CDR3 sequences, 18% of them present only once. These data are also associated with another study on T cells expressing NK-cell markers.

The sequencing input was PBMCs. These receptors were obtained from a woman younger than 35 in good health. The CDR3 runs from the conserved cysteine through the conserved F or W. The D gene is left open where the match is weak. Size is omitted from some rows. Given values are once, few, many or a class for expanded clones.

CDR3 length,clone size,D gene,V gene,J gene,CDR3 protein,CDR3 DNA
15,few,TRBD1,TRBV9,TRBJ2-7,CASSTGVSNIYEQYF,TGTGCCAGCAGCACAGGGGTCTCCAATATCTACGAGCAGTACTTC
12,few,-,TRBV11-2,TRBJ2-3,CASSLMFDTQYF,TGTGCCAGCAGCTTAATGTTCGATACGCAGTATTTT
14,many,TRBD2,TRBV10-3,TRBJ2-1,CAITQRRGVNEQFF,TGTGCCATCACTCAACGCCGGGGGGTAAATGAGCAGTTCTTC
15,-,TRBD1,TRBV10-1,TRBJ2-1,CASGKQGANFNEQFF,TGCGCCAGCGGGAAGCAGGGGGCGAACTTCAATGAGCAGTTCTTC
16,few,TRBD1,TRBV5-6,TRBJ2-5,CASSSTGTGGSETQYF,TGTGCCAGCAGCTCTACCGGGACAGGGGGCTCAGAGACCCAGTACTTC
16,-,TRBD2,TRBV9,TRBJ2-1,CASSPRLAGIGNEQFF,TGTGCCAGCAGCCCCCGACTAGCGGGAATAGGCAATGAGCAGTTCTTC
17,-,-,TRBV6-5,TRBJ1-1,CASSYSILRSENTEAFF,TGTGCCAGCAGTTACTCGATTTTAAGGTCTGAGAACACTGAAGCTTTCTTT
13,-,TRBD2,TRBV29-1,TRBJ2-5,CSVHRMGGETQYF,TGCAGCGTCCACCGCATGGGGGGGGAGACCCAGTACTTC
16,-,TRBD2,TRBV20-1,TRBJ2-3,CSARMGLAGGKDTQYF,TGCAGTGCTAGAATGGGACTAGCGGGAGGGAAAGATACGCAGTATTTT
15,once,-,TRBV21-1,TRBJ2-3,CASSKKGGITDTQYF,TGTGCCAGCAGCAAGAAGGGGGGGATTACAGATACGCAGTATTTT
18,-,-,TRBV5-5,TRBJ2-3,CASSLDPFLRKITDTQYF,TGTGCCAGCAGCTTGGATCCCTTCTTGCGCAAAATCACAGATACGCAGTATTTT
16,-,-,TRBV5-5,TRBJ2-3,CASSLMSDPLTDTQYF,TGTGCCAGCAGCTTGATGTCAGATCCCCTCACAGATACGCAGTATTTT
14,few,-,TRBV28,TRBJ1-5,CASKTLDSNQPQHF,TGTGCCAGCAAGACACTCGATAGCAATCAGCCCCAGCATTTT
12,few,-,TRBV9,TRBJ2-1,CASSVTNNEQFF,TGTGCCAGCAGCGTAACTAACAATGAGCAGTTCTTC
16,-,-,TRBV5-1,TRBJ2-5,CASRTQTGRGQETQYF,TGCGCCAGCAGAACCCAAACAGGGAGGGGTCAAGAGACCCAGTACTTC
13,-,-,TRBV12-3/TRBV12-4,TRBJ2-5,CASTDLATETQYF,TGTGCCAGCACCGATCTAGCGACAGAGACCCAGTACTTC